The sample holds many counts of the clone carrying this T cell receptor beta chain. TCRdb called the 5' RACE reads again in MiXCR, with one record for every CDR3 protein. Of hundreds of thousands of distinct CDR3 sequences in the sample, approximately 15% were seen once. The sample originates from a study of T-cell memory formation after mild COVID-19. Trimming stripped 7 bases from V and 1 base from J, with 25 bases between. The V gene's germline CDR1 is SGHRS and CDR2 YFSETQ. This CDR3 region has 18 residues. This sequence originates from a man aged 18 to 30 who had mild COVID-19 (a few samples of this study predate the infection). Cell type and time point are not known. The chain couples TRBV5-1 to TRBJ2-3; a weak D match, TRBD2 (6 bases). The sample comprised PBMCs or a T cell subset sorted from them (not recorded which). Written as DNA, the CDR3 is TGCGCCAGCCATCCCCAGAAAAGAGTGCGGGGTGGCACAGATACGCAGTATTTT. It specifies CASHPQKRVRGGTDTQYF.